The TCR beta chain described here comes from a study of blood T cell repertoires in COVID-19. Study background: Some COVID-19 samples were acute and others convalescent; all came from the United States, Italy and Spain. In each case, the material was cDNA or gDNA derived from T cells, B-cell-depleted T cells, or PBMCs.

As processed by the authors: It was from reference gene primer amplification that nucleated cell counts were estimated. Sequencing used immunoSEQ multiplex PCR; TCRdb keeps in-frame clones, though not all of them. V and J calls and clone size are as listed in that table; D and trimming were resolved from the DNA. Here the sample spans approximately 220,000 clones, just under 90% being singletons. The CDR3 length is 12 residues. Trimming cost V 5 bases and J 8 bases; bases outside gene matches: 3. Looked up from germline, CDR1 is MDHEN and CDR2 is SYDVKM. Cohorts were based on clinical histories the participants reported.

What was sequenced was PBMCs or T cells enriched from blood (not recorded which). This chain uses TRBV28 with TRBJ1-2; 9 bases align to TRBD1. This sequence was found in a woman aged 30 to 39 with acute COVID-19. DNA for the CDR3: TGTGCCAGCAGTGGACAGGGGTACGGCTACACCTTC. Residues: CASSGQGYGYTF.